These 9 T cell receptor beta chains were all obtained from the same sample, sequenced in a study of OX40 agonist ivuxolimab in advanced cancers. Measured with immunoSEQ multiplex PCR; TCRdb has only the in-frame clones, and not every one. The sample contains around 68,000 clones, under 95% of which appear only once. The material was CD4+ or CD8+ T cells sorted from blood, obtained in a trial of the OX40 agonist ivuxolimab. These receptors came from an adult with an advanced solid tumor such as melanoma, head and neck, liver or kidney cancer.

The gene calls are TRBV5-6 and TRBJ1-2; 7 positions agree with TRBD1. J gave up 7 bases and V 6 bases, and 12 bases lay outside the gene matches. Looked up from germline, CDR1 is SGHDT and CDR2 is YYEEEE. This CDR3 comprises 14 residues. The CDR3 spells CASKQDRAPGGYTF. The CDR3 DNA follows: TGTGCCAGCAAACAAGACAGGGCCCCCGGTGGCTACACCTTC.

V and J are TRBV5-4 and TRBJ1-1; 7 bases line up with TRBD1. The CDR3 spans 14 residues. J was trimmed by 6 bases and V by 4 bases; bases with no gene match: 9. Germline assignment: CDR1 SGHNT and CDR2 YYREEE (reference sequence). CDR3 in amino acids: CASSPRTGQAEAFF. In DNA, the CDR3 is TGTGCCAGCAGCCCCCGGACAGGACAGGCTGAAGCTTTCTTT.

This clone was found once. The rearrangement joins TRBV19 to TRBJ2-2; TRBD2 matches 9 bases. Germline trimming cut 7 bases from V and 6 bases from J; bases unmatched to any gene: 18. CDR3 size: 18 residues. Germline assignment: CDR1 LNHDA and CDR2 SQIVND (reference sequence). CDR3 coding DNA: TGTGCCAGTACCCCCCCAGCGGGAGGCCTCCGGGTAGCCGGGGAGCTGTTTTTT. This translates into CASTPPAGGLRVAGELFF.

The gene calls are TRBV5-1 and TRBJ2-7, with 14 bases identical to TRBD2. CDR1 SGHRS and CDR2 YFSETQ come from the germline V gene. The CDR3 has 16 residues. Losses at the gene ends were 6 bases for V and 3 bases for J; bases not matched to a gene: 8. CDR3 DNA: TGCGCCAGCACTTCTGGGGGACTAGCGGGGGACTACGAGCAGTACTTC. Translation gives CASTSGGLAGDYEQYF. Supplemented by reference TRBV5-1 and TRBJ2-7, the full variable domain reads KAGVTQTPRYLIKTRGQQVTLSCSPISGHRSVSWYQQTPGQGLQFLFEYFSETQRNKGNFPGRFSGRQFSNSRSEMNVSTLELGDSALYLCASTSGGLAGDYEQYFGPGTRLTVT.

The chain carries TRBV27 and TRBJ2-7, with 9 positions matching TRBD1. This CDR3 has 15 amino acids. CDR1 is MNHEY and CDR2 is SMNVEV in the germline V gene (reference sequence). V shed 7 bases and J 4 bases; nucleotides not matched to a gene: 11. The CDR3 loop is CASTSLGTGTYEQYF. The CDR3 DNA sequence: TGTGCCAGCACCTCCCTGGGGACAGGGACGTACGAGCAGTACTTC.

This rearrangement joins TRBV4-2 to TRBJ2-5; 7 bases are shared with TRBD2. V was clipped by 4 bases and J by 3 bases; unmatched bases: 2. The V gene's germline CDR1 is LGHNA and CDR2 YNFKEQ. The CDR3 length is 13 residues. The CDR3 reads CASSPSGEETQYF. CDR3 nucleotides: TGTGCCAGCAGCCCTAGCGGTGAAGAGACCCAGTACTTC.

This rearrangement joins TRBV30 to TRBJ2-6; D possibly matches TRBD1 or TRBD2 (5 bases each). Germline-derived CDR1 and CDR2 are GTSNPN and SVGIG (reference sequence). This CDR3 has 15 residues. V lost 5 bases, J lost 0 bases, and 11 bases lay in between. Written as DNA, the CDR3 is TGTGCCTGGGTCCGGGGCCTCTCTGGGGCCAACGTCCTGACTTTC. It translates to CAWVRGLSGANVLTF.

This clone was counted a few times. V gene TRBV19 combines with J gene TRBJ1-2, with TRBD1 identical over 9 bases. CDR1 is LNHDA and CDR2 is SQIVND in the germline V gene (reference sequence). This CDR3 contains 14 residues. The V gene end was trimmed by 8 bases and the J gene end by 4 bases; junction bases not matched to a gene: 8. The CDR3 reads CASGGTGRIYGYTF. CDR3 in DNA: TGTGCCAGTGGGGGGACAGGGAGGATCTATGGCTACACCTTC. Together with reference TRBV19 and TRBJ1-2, the CDR3 gives the full variable domain: DGGITQSPKYLFRKEGQNVTLSCEQNLNHDAMYWYRQDPGQGLRLIYYSQIVNDFQKGDIAEGYSVSREKKESFPLTVTSAQKNPTAFYLCASGGTGRIYGYTFGSGTRLTVV.

The V call is TRBV5-1, the J call TRBJ1-1; TRBD1 is a possible D gene (5 bases). The CDR3 covers 14 residues. Deletions cut 0 bases from V and 5 bases from J, with 11 bases between. From germline, CDR1 is SGHRS and CDR2 YFSETQ. CDR3: CASSLVPGSTEAFF. The CDR3 DNA sequence: TGCGCCAGCAGCTTGGTCCCAGGGTCTACTGAAGCTTTCTTT.